This TCR beta chain is drawn from a study of beta chain features in type 1 diabetes. About the research overall: Over all samples combined, fewer than 140,000,000 sorted cells were examined.

Cells sorted by CD45RO/CCR7/CD25/CD127/CD95/CD27 comprised CD4+ naive, central memory, regulatory and stem cell-like memory cells. Expressed TCRB transcripts were sequenced because the isolated RNA had all been reverse transcribed beforehand. Here immunoSEQ multiplex PCR was the method, and the copy in TCRdb shows in-frame clones only, minus some. The data show 860,000 or so clones, 15% to 20% seen once. This clone was found a few times. This CDR3 contains 14 residues. Germline lookup yields CDR1 LGHNA and CDR2 YSLEER. The V gene lost 0 bases and the J gene lost 9 bases, with 12 bases spanning the gap.

This clonotype was obtained from a woman between 18 and 29 years old in good health. The J gene is TRBJ2-1, the V gene TRBV4-3, with D perhaps assigned TRBD1 or TRBD2 (5 bases each). What was sequenced was naive CD4+ T cells from blood. This CDR3 is CASSQDVLRGEQFF. CDR3 nucleotides: TGCGCCAGCAGCCAAGATGTTTTGAGGGGTGAGCAGTTCTTC.